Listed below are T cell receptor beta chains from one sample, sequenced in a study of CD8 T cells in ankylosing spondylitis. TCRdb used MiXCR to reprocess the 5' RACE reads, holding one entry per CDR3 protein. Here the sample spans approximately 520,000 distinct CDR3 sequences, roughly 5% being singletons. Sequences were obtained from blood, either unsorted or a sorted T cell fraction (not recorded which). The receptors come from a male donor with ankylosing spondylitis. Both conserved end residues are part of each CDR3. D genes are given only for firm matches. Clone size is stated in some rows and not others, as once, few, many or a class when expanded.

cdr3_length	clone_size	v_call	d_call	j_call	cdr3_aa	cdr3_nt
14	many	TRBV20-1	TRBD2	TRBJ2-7	CSARVLAGGNEQYF	TGCAGTGCTAGAGTTCTAGCGGGAGGGAACGAGCAGTACTTC
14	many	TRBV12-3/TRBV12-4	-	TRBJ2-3	CASSGTGYTDTQYF	TGTGCCAGCAGTGGTACGGGTTACACAGATACGCAGTATTTT
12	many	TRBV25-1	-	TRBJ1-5	CASQGWGQPQHF	TGTGCCAGCCAGGGTTGGGGTCAGCCCCAGCATTTT
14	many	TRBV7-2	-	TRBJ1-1	CASSPLWGLAEAFF	TGTGCCAGCAGCCCCCTGTGGGGGCTCGCTGAAGCTTTCTTT
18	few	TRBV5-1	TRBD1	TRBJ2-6	CASRKGQAGSFGANVLTF	TGCGCCAGCAGGAAGGGACAGGCGGGTTCTTTTGGGGCCAACGTCCTGACTTTC
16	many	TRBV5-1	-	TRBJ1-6	CASSFAGLPFNSPLHF	TGCGCCAGCAGCTTCGCAGGTCTACCTTTCAATTCACCCCTCCACTTT
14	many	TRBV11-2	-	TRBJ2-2	CASRRLVNTGELFF	TGTGCCAGCAGACGACTAGTGAACACCGGGGAGCTGTTTTTT
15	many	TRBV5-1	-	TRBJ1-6	CASSLESDFNSPLHF	TGCGCCAGCAGCTTGGAGTCGGACTTCAATTCACCCCTCCACTTT
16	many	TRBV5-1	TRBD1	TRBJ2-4	CASSLGPVTGGHIQYF	TGCGCCAGCAGCTTGGGCCCCGTAACAGGGGGTCACATTCAGTACTTC
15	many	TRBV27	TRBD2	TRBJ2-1	CASSPSWLAGLEQFF	TGTGCCAGCAGCCCCTCCTGGCTAGCGGGACTTGAGCAGTTCTTC
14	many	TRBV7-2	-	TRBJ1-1	CASRLGGVITEAFF	TGTGCCAGCAGGTTAGGGGGGGTGATCACTGAAGCTTTCTTT
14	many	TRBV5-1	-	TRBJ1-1	CASSFPGGSTEAFF	TGCGCCAGCAGCTTCCCCGGGGGGTCCACTGAAGCTTTCTTT
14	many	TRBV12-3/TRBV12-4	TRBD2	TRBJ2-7	CASTRGLASYEQYF	TGTGCCAGCACCCGTGGACTAGCCTCCTACGAGCAGTACTTC
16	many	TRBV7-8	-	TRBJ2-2	CASRSRGGANTGELFF	TGTGCCAGCAGGTCCCGAGGCGGAGCAAACACCGGGGAGCTGTTTTTT
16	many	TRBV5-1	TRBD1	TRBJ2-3	CASSLWTGPRTDTQYF	TGCGCCAGCAGCCTCTGGACAGGGCCCCGCACAGATACGCAGTATTTT
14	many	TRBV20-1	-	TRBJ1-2	CSAQIRASNYGYTF	TGCAGTGCTCAGATACGGGCCAGCAACTATGGCTACACCTTC
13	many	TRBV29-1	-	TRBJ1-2	CSVETPVSYGYTF	TGCAGCGTTGAAACCCCGGTCAGCTATGGCTACACCTTC
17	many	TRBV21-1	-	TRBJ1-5	CASSKGRDRERNQPQHF	TGTGCCAGCAGCAAAGGGCGGGACAGGGAAAGAAATCAGCCCCAGCATTTT
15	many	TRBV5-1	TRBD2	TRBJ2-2	CASSLPSGNTGELFF	TGCGCCAGCAGCTTGCCTAGCGGAAACACCGGGGAGCTGTTTTTT
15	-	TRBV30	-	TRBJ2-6	CAWSPGYSGANVLTF	TGTGCCTGGAGTCCCGGGTACTCTGGGGCCAACGTCCTGACTTTC
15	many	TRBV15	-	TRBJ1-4	CATSRTWVQDEKLFF	TGTGCCACCAGCAGAACCTGGGTCCAGGATGAAAAACTGTTTTTT
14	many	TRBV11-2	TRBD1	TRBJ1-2	CASSRDRAGYGYTF	TGTGCCAGCAGTCGAGACAGGGCTGGCTATGGCTACACCTTC
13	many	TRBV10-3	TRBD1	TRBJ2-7	CAINGDRVYEQYF	TGTGCCATCAATGGGGACAGGGTTTACGAGCAGTACTTC